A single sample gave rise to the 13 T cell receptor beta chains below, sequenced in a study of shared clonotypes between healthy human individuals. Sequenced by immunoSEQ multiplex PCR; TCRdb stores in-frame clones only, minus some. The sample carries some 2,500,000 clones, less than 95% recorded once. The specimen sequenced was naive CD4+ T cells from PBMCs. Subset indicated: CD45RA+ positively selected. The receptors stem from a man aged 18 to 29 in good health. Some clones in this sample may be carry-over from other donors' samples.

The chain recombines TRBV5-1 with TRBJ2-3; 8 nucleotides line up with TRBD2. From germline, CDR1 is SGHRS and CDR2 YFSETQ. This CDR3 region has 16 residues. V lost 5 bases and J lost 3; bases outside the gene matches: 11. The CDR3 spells CASSRDGLARTDTQYF. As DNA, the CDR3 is TGCGCCAGCAGTCGGGATGGACTAGCCCGGACAGATACGCAGTATTTT.

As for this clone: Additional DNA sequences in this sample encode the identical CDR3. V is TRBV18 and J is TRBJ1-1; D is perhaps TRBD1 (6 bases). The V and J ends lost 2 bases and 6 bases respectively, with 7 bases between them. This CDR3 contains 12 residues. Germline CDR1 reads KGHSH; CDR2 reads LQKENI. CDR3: CASSPGGPEAFF. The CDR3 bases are TGTGCCAGCTCACCAGGGGGCCCTGAAGCTTTCTTT.

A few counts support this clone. CDR3 amino acids: CASSIGGGSALNGYTF. The CDR3, as DNA: TGTGCCAGTAGTATCGGGGGAGGTTCGGCGCTTAACGGCTACACCTTC. The chain is built from TRBV19 and TRBJ1-2, with D maybe TRBD1 (5 bases). V was clipped by 3 bases and J by 8 bases, with 22 bases between them. Per the germline V gene, CDR1 is LNHDA and CDR2 is SQIVND (reference sequence). CDR3 length: 16 residues.

The CDR3 loop is CATRDGDNEQFF. CDR3 nucleotides: TGTGCCACCAGAGACGGGGACAATGAGCAGTTCTTC. This chain joins TRBV10-3 and TRBJ2-1; D perhaps matches TRBD2 (5 bases). The germline gives CDR1 ENHRY, CDR2 SYGVKD. This CDR3 is 12 amino acids long. Trimming left V 10 bases short and J 5 bases short, with 12 bases between.

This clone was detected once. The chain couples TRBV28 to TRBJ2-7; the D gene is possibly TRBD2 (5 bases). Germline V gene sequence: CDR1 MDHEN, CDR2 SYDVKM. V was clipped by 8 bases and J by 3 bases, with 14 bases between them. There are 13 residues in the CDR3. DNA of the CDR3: TGTGCCAGCGGGTTGCTAGCTGTCTACGAGCAGTACTTC. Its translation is CASGLLAVYEQYF.

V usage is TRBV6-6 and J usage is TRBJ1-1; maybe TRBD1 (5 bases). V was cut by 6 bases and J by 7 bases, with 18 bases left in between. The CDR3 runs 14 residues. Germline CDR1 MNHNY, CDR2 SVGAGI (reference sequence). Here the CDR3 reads CASSTRDGSYEAFF. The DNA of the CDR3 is TGTGCCAGCAGCACTCGGGACGGCTCTTATGAAGCTTTCTTT.

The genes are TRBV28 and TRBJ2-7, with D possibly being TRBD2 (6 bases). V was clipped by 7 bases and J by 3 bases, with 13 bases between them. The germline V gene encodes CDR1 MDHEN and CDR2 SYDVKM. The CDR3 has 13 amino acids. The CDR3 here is CASTQRAYYEQYF. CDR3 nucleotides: TGTGCCAGCACTCAGCGGGCATACTACGAGCAGTACTTC. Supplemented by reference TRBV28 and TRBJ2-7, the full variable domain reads DVKVTQSSRYLVKRTGEKVFLECVQDMDHENMFWYRQDPGLGLRLIYFSYDVKMKEKGDIPEGYSVSREKKERFSLILESASTNQTSMYLCASTQRAYYEQYFGPGTRLTVT.

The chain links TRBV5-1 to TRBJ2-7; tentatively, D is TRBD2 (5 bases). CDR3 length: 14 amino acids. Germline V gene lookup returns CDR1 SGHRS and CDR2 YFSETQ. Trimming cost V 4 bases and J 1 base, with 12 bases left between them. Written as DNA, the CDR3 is TGCGCCAGCAGCACTGACGGACTTTCCTACGAGCAGTACTTC. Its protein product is CASSTDGLSYEQYF.

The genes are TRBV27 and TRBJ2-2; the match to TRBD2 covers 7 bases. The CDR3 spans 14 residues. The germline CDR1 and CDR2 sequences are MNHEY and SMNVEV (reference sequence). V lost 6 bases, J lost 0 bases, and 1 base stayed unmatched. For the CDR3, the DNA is TGTGCCAGCAGGGGGGGGGCGAACACCGGGGAGCTGTTTTTT. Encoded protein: CASRGGANTGELFF.

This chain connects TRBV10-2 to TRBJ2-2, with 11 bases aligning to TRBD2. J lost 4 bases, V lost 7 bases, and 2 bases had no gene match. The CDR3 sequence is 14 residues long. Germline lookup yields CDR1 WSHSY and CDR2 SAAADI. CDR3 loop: CASILAGATGELFF. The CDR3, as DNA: TGCGCCAGCATACTAGCGGGAGCCACCGGGGAGCTGTTTTTT.

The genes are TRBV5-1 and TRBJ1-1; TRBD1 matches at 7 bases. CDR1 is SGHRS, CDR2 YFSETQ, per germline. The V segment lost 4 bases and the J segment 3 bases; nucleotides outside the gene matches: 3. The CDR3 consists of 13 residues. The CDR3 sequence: CASSEGQYTEAFF. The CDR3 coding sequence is TGCGCCAGCAGCGAGGGACAGTACACTGAAGCTTTCTTT.

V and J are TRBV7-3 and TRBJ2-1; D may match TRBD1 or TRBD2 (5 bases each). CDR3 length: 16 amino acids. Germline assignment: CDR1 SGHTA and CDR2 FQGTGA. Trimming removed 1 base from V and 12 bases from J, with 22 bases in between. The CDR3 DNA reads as TGTGCCAGCAGCTTAAATCCAGTAGCGAGCCCAGGGCTGCAGTTCTTC. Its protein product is CASSLNPVASPGLQFF.

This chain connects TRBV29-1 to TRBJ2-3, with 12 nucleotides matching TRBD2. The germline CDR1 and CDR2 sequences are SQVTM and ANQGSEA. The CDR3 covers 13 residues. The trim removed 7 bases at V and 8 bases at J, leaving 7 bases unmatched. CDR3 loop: CSGRGLAGLTQYF. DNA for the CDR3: TGCAGCGGCCGAGGACTAGCGGGGCTTACGCAGTATTTT.